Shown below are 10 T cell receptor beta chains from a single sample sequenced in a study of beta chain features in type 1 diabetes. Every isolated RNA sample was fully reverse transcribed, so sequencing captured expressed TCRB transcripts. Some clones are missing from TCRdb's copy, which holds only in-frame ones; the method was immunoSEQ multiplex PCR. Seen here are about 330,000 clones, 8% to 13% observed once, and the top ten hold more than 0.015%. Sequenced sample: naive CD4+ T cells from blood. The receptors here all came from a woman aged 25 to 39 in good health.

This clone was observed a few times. This CDR3 reads CASSPGTGRGTEAFF. The CDR3 nucleotides are TGTGCCAGCAGTCCGGGGACAGGTCGAGGCACTGAAGCTTTCTTT. The chain has TRBV28 and TRBJ1-1, with 8 positions matching TRBD1. This CDR3 has 15 residues. CDR1 is MDHEN and CDR2 is SYDVKM in the germline V gene. Trimming at V came to 5 bases and at J to 4 bases, leaving 9 bases not matched to a gene.

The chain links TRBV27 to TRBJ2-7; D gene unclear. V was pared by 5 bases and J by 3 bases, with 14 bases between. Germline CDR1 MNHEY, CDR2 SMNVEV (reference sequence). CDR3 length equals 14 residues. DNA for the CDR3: TGTGCCAGCAGTCCGGCAGTGCGGAACTACGAGCAGTACTTC. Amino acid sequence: CASSPAVRNYEQYF.

CDR3 coding DNA: TGTGCCAGCAGCCTCCGATGGGGTAGCGGGAGGGCCGGGAAAGATACGCAGTATTTT. Translating it yields CASSLRWGSGRAGKDTQYF. This sequence joins TRBV5-6 and TRBJ2-3, with TRBD2 matching over 11 bases. The CDR3 covers 19 residues. The V gene end was trimmed by 4 bases and the J gene end by 5 bases; junction bases not matched to a gene: 18. The germline V gene encodes CDR1 SGHDT and CDR2 YYEEEE.

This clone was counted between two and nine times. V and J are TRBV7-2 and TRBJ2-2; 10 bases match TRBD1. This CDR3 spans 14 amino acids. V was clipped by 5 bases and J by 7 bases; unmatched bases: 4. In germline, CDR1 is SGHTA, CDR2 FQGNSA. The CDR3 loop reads CASSHRTGGGELFF. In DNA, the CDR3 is TGTGCCAGCAGCCACCGGACAGGGGGCGGGGAGCTGTTTTTT. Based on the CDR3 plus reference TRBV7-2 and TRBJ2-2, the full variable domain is GAGVSQSPSNKVTEKGKDVELRCDPISGHTALYWYRQSLGQGLEFLIYFQGNSAPDKSGLPSDRFSAERTGGSVSTLTIQRTQQEDSAVYLCASSHRTGGGELFFGEGSRLTVL.

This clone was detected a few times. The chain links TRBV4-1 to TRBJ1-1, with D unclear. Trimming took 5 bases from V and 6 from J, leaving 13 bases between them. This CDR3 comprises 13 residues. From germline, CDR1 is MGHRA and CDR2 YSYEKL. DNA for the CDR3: TGCGCCAGCAGCAGTACCCGGGTGTCTGAAGCTTTCTTT. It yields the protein CASSSTRVSEAFF.

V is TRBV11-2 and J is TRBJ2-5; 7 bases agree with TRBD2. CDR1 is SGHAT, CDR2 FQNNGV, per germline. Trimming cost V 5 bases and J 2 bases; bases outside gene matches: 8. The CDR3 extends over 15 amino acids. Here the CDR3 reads CASSPRLAEQETQYF. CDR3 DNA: TGTGCCAGCAGCCCGAGACTAGCAGAACAAGAGACCCAGTACTTC.

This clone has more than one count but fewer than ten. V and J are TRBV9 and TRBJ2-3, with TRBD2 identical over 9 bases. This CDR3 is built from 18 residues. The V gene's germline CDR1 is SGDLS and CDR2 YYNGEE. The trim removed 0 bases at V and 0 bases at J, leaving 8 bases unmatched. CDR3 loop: CASSVDIGSGRSTDTQYF. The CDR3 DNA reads TGTGCCAGCAGCGTAGATATCGGGAGCGGGAGGAGCACAGATACGCAGTATTTT.

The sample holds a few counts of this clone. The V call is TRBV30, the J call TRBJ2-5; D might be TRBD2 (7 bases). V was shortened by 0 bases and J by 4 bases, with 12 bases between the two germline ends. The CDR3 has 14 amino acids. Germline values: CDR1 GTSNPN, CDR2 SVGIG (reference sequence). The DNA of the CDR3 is TGTGCCTGGAGTGTAGGGGGGGTGCGAGAGACCCAGTACTTC. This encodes CAWSVGGVRETQYF.

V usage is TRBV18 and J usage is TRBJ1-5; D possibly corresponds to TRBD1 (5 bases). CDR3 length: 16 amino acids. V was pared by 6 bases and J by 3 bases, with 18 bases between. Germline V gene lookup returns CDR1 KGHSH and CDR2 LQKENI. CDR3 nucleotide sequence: TGTGCCAGCTCCCCGCAGGGCCAGGGAAACAATCAGCCCCAGCATTTT. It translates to CASSPQGQGNNQPQHF. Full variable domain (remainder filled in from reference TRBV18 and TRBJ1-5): NAGVMQNPRHLVRRRGQEARLRCSPMKGHSHVYWYRQLPEEGLKFMVYLQKENIIDESGMPKERFSAEFPKEGPSILRIQQVVRGDSAAYFCASSPQGQGNNQPQHFGDGTRLSIL.

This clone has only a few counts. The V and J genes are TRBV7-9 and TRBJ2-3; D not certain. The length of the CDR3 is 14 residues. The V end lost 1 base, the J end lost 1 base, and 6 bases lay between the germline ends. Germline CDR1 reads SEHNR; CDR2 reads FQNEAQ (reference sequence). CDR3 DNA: TGTGCCAGCAGCTTAGGGCCAGGCACAGATACGCAGTATTTT. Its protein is CASSLGPGTDTQYF.